This T cell receptor beta chain was found in a study of cytomegalovirus exposure and HLA in healthy donors. The V gene's germline CDR1 is MNHNY and CDR2 SVGAGI (reference sequence). The CDR3 covers 13 residues. Losses at the gene ends were 6 bases for V and 3 bases for J; bases not matched to a gene: 5. About this clone itself: Its cognate antigen is unknown.

Regarding the study as a whole: While the bulk of TCR sequences proved rare, some public TCRs turned up in many donors.

Sequenced by immunoSEQ multiplex PCR; TCRdb stores in-frame clones only, minus some. The sample carries 140,000 or so clones, about 87% recorded once. The chain recombines TRBV6-6 with TRBJ2-7; 7 bases are a match to TRBD1. This clonotype originated in a man between 18 and 35 years old in good health and CMV-seropositive. What was sequenced was PBMCs. CDR3 protein: CASRGTEVYEQYF. In nucleotides, the CDR3 is TGTGCCAGCAGAGGGACAGAGGTCTACGAGCAGTACTTC.